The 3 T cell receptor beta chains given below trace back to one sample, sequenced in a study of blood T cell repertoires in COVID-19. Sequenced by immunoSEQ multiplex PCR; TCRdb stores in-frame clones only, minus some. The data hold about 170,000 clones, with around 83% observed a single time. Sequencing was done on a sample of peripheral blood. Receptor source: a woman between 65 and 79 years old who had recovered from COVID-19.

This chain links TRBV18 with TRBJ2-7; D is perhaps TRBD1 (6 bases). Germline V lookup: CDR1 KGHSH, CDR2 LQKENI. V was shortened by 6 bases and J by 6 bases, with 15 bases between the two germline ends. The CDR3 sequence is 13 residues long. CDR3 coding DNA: TGTGCCAGCTCCTCACAGGGCCCTGGCGAGCAGTACTTC. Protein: CASSSQGPGEQYF.

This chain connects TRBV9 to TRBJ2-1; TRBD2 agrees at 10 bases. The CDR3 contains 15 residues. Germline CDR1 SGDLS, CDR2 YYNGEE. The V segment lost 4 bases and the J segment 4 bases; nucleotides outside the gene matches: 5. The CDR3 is CASSNSGGKYNEQFF. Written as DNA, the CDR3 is TGTGCCAGCAGCAATAGCGGGGGGAAATACAATGAGCAGTTCTTC.

CDR3 in amino acids: CASSLRGQLLSGANVLTF. Here the CDR3 DNA reads TGTGCCAGCAGCCTGAGGGGACAACTCCTCTCTGGGGCCAACGTCCTGACTTTC. The genes are TRBV7-9 and TRBJ2-6; D might be TRBD1 (6 bases). V was pared by 5 bases and J by 0 bases, with 17 bases between. Germline loops: CDR1 SEHNR, CDR2 FQNEAQ (reference sequence). This CDR3 is 18 amino acids long.